Listed below are T cell receptor beta chains from one sample, sequenced in a study of T cell responses to AZD1222 COVID-19 vaccine. Sequencing was performed with immunoSEQ multiplex PCR; in TCRdb, only in-frame clones are kept and a portion is missing. The sample carries 85,000 to 130,000 clones, 85% to 95% recorded once. The sample in question was peripheral blood, obtained on day 0 of AZD1222 vaccination. The receptors were gathered from an adult in good health. Each CDR3 is given with its conserved first and last residue. The order of the fields is J gene, clone size, D gene, CDR3 length, V gene, CDR3 DNA, CDR3 protein. A D gene is named only where the DNA matches it firmly. Clone size is shown for a subset of rows, as once, few, many or a class of expanded clone.

j_gene: TRBJ2-3; abundance: NA; d_gene: TRBD2; len: 16; v_gene: TRBV5-1; CDR3nt: TGCGCCAGCAGCTTGCTGCCTAGCGGGAGAATAGATACGCAGTATTTT; CDR3aa: CASSLLPSGRIDTQYF
j_gene: TRBJ2-1; abundance: once; d_gene: TRBD2; len: 15; v_gene: TRBV18; CDR3nt: TGTGCCAGCTCACCAATCACGGGACTAGCCCATGAGCAGTTCTTC; CDR3aa: CASSPITGLAHEQFF
j_gene: TRBJ1-2; abundance: NA; d_gene: NA; len: 16; v_gene: TRBV2; CDR3nt: TGTGCCAGCAGTGTGTACCCCACAGGCGACGACTATGGCTACACCTTC; CDR3aa: CASSVYPTGDDYGYTF
j_gene: TRBJ1-5; abundance: NA; d_gene: NA; len: 15; v_gene: TRBV28; CDR3nt: TGTGCCAGCACCCCCCGGGGGTGGGGCAATCAGCCCCAGCATTTT; CDR3aa: CASTPRGWGNQPQHF
j_gene: TRBJ2-1; abundance: NA; d_gene: NA; len: 18; v_gene: TRBV2; CDR3nt: TGTGCCAGCAGAGCCGACGGGACGGACGACCCCCAAGGGAATGAGCAGTTCTTC; CDR3aa: CASRADGTDDPQGNEQFF
j_gene: TRBJ2-7; abundance: NA; d_gene: TRBD2; len: 13; v_gene: TRBV5-6; CDR3nt: TGTGCCAGCAGCCGGGGGGGCGTCTACGAGCAGTACTTC; CDR3aa: CASSRGGVYEQYF
j_gene: TRBJ2-5; abundance: NA; d_gene: NA; len: 13; v_gene: TRBV28; CDR3nt: TGTGCCAGCAGCCGGGACGGCCAAGAGACCCAGTACTTC; CDR3aa: CASSRDGQETQYF
j_gene: TRBJ1-2; abundance: NA; d_gene: NA; len: 12; v_gene: TRBV18; CDR3nt: TGTGCCAGCTCACCACGGGACGGTAGGCACACCTTC; CDR3aa: CASSPRDGRHTF
j_gene: TRBJ2-2; abundance: NA; d_gene: TRBD1; len: 16; v_gene: TRBV15; CDR3nt: TGTGCCACCAGCCCCCGGGACAGGGGCTCCTACGGGGAGCTGTTTTTT; CDR3aa: CATSPRDRGSYGELFF
j_gene: TRBJ2-1; abundance: NA; d_gene: NA; len: 16; v_gene: TRBV15; CDR3nt: TGTGCCACCAGCAATGGGGGAAGCGAACCTTCAACTCAGCAGTTCTTC; CDR3aa: CATSNGGSEPSTQQFF
j_gene: TRBJ1-2; abundance: NA; d_gene: NA; len: 15; v_gene: TRBV4-2; CDR3nt: TGTGCCAGCAGCCACAATTCGGGGAGACTGGATGGCTACACCTTC; CDR3aa: CASSHNSGRLDGYTF
j_gene: TRBJ2-7; abundance: once; d_gene: TRBD2; len: 14; v_gene: TRBV7-9; CDR3nt: TGTGCCAGCAGCTCGACTAGCGGCAACTACGAGCAGTACTTC; CDR3aa: CASSSTSGNYEQYF